This TCR beta chain was sequenced in a study of T cell responses to AZD1222 COVID-19 vaccine. General study results and limits: Repertoire collection took place solely once the T cell response had peaked. White British people made up most donors, females outnumbered males, and clonal diversity was possibly underestimated.

A word on this clone: As yet, its antigen is unknown.

Only in-frame clones appear in the TCRdb table, and some are missing; sequencing was by immunoSEQ multiplex PCR. The sample carries more than 85,000 clones, more than 70% recorded once. V was cut by 1 base and J by 3 bases, with 23 bases left in between. The CDR3 spans 19 residues. Germline V gene sequence: CDR1 LGHNA, CDR2 YNFKEQ. The chain is built from TRBV4-2 and TRBJ2-3; weak D call: TRBD2 (7 bases). The receptor comes from an adult in good health. This sample comprised peripheral blood, obtained on day 0 of AZD1222 vaccination. Here the CDR3 reads CASSQGRGGSSPPTDTQYF. The CDR3 coding sequence is TGTGCCAGCAGCCAAGGTAGGGGGGGGTCTAGCCCACCGACAGATACGCAGTATTTT.